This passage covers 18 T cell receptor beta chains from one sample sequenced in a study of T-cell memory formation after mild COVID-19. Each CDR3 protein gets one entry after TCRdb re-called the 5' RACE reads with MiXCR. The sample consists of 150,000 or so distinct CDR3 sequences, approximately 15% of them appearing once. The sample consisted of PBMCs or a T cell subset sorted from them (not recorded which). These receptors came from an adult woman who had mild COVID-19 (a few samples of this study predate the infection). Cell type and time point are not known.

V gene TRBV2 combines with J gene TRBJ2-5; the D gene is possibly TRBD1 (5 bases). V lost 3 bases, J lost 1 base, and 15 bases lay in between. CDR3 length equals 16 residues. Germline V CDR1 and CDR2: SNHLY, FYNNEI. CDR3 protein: CASSDPPGFLQETQYF. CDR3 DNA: TGTGCCAGCAGTGACCCGCCAGGGTTTCTCCAAGAGACCCAGTACTTC.

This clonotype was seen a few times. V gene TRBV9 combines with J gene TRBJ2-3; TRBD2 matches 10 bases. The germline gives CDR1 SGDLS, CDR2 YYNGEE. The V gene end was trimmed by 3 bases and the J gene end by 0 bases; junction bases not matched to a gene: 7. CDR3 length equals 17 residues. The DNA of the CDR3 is TGTGCCAGCAGCGCCGGGACTAGCGCAGTGAGCACAGATACGCAGTATTTT. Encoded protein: CASSAGTSAVSTDTQYF.

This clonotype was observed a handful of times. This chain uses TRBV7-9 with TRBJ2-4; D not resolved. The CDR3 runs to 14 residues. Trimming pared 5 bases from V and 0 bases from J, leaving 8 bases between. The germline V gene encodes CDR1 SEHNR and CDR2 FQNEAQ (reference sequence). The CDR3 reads CASSPPSAKNIQYF. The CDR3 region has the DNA TGTGCCAGCAGCCCGCCGTCAGCCAAAAACATTCAGTACTTC.

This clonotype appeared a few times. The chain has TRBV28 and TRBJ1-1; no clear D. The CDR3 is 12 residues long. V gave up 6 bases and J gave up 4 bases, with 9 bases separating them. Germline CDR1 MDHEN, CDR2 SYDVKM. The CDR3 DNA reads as TGTGCCAGCAGCCACGGTGGCACTGAAGCTTTCTTT. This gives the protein CASSHGGTEAFF.

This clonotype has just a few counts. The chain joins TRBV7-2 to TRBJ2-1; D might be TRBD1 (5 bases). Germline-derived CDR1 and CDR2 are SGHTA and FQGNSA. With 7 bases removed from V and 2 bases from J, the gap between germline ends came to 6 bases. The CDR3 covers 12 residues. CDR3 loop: CASTRAYNEQFF. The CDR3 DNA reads TGTGCCAGCACCAGGGCCTACAATGAGCAGTTCTTC.

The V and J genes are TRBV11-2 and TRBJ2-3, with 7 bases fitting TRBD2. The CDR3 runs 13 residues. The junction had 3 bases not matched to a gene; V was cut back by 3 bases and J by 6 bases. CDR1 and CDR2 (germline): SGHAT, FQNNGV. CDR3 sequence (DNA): TGTGCCAGCAGCTTCAGTAGCGGGGATACGCAGTATTTT. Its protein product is CASSFSSGDTQYF.

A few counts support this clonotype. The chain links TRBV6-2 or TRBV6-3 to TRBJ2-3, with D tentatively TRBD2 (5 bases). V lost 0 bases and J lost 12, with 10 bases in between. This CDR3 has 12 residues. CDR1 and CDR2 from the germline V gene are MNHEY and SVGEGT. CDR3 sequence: CASSYSAGTQYF. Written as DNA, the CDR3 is TGTGCCAGCAGTTACTCTGCGGGTACCCAGTATTTT.

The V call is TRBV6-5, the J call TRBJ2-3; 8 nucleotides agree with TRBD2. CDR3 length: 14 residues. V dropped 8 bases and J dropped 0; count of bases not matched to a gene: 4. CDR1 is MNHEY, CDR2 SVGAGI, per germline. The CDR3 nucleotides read TGTGCCAGCGTCGGGGGGGCTAGCACAGATACGCAGTATTTT. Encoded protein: CASVGGASTDTQYF.

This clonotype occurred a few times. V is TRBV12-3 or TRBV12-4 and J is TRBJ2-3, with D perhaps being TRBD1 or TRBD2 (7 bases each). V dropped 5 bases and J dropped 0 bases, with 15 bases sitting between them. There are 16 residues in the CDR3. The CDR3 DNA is TGTGCCAGCAGTGCCCAGGGGGGGGCTAGCACAGATACGCAGTATTTT. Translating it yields CASSAQGGASTDTQYF.

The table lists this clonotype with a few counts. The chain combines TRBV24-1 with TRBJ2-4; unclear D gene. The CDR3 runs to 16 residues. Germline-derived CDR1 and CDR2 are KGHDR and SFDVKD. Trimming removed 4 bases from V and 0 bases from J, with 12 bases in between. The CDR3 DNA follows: TGTGCCACCAGTGACTCCGGGCCTGTAGCCAAAAACATTCAGTACTTC. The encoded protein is CATSDSGPVAKNIQYF.

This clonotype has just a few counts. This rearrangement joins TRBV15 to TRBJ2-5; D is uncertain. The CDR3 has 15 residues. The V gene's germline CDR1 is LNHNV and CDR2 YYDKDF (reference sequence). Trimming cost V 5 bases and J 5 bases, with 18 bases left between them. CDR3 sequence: CATSVLITGAETQYF. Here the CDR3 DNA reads TGTGCCACCAGCGTGCTTATCACCGGCGCGGAGACCCAGTACTTC.

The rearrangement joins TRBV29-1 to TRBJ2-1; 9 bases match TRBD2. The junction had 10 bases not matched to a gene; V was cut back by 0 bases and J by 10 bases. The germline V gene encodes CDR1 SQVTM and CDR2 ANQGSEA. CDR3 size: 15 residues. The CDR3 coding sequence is TGCAGCGTTGAAGAGTGGGCGGGGGGGCCTTTGGAGCAGTTCTTC. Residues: CSVEEWAGGPLEQFF.

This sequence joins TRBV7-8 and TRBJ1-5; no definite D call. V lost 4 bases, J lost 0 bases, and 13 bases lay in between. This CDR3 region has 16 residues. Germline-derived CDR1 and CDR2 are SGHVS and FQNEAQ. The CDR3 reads CASSSNRRISNQPQHF. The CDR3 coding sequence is TGTGCCAGCAGCTCCAATCGGAGAATTAGCAATCAGCCCCAGCATTTT.

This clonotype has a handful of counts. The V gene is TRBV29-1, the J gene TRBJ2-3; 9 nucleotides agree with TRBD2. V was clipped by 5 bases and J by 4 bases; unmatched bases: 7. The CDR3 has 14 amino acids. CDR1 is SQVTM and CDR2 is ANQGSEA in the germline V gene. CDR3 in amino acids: CSVKGGLAADTQYF. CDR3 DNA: TGCAGCGTTAAGGGGGGACTAGCTGCAGATACGCAGTATTTT.

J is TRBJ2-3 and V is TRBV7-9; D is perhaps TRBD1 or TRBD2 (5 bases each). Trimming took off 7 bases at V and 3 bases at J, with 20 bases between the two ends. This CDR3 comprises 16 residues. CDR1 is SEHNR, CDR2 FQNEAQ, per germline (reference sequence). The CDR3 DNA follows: TGTGCCAGCACCCACGGGGCCGGAGGAGGAACAGATACGCAGTATTTT. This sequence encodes CASTHGAGGGTDTQYF. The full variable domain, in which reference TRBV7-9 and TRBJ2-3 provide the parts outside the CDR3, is DTGVSQNPRHKITKRGQNVTFRCDPISEHNRLYWYRQTLGQGPEFLTYFQNEAQLEKSRLLSDRFSAERPKGSFSTLEIQRTEQGDSAMYLCASTHGAGGGTDTQYFGPGTRLTVL.

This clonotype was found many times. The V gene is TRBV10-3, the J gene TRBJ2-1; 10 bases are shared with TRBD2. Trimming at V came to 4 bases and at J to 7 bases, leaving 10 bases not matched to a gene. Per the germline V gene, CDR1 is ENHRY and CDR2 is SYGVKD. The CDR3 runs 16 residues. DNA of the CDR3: TGTGCCATCAGTGTGGGGCTAGCGGGAGATAGGAATGAGCAGTTCTTC. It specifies CAISVGLAGDRNEQFF.

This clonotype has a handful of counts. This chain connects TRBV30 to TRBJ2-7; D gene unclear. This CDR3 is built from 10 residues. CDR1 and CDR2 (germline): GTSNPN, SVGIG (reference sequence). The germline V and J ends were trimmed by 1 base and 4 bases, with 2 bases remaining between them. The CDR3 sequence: CAWSGYEQYF. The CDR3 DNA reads TGTGCCTGGAGTGGTTACGAGCAGTACTTC.

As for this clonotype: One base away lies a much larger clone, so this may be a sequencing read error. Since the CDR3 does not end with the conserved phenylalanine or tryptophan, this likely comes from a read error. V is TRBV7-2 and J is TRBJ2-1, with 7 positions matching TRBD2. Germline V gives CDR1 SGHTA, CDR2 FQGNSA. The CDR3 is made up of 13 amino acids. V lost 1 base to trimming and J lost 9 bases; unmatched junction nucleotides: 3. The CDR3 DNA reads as TGTGCCAGCAGCTTAGGACCTAGCGGTGAGCAGTTCCTC. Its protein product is CASSLGPSGEQFL.